This T cell receptor beta chain derives from a study of shared clonotypes between healthy human individuals. Study as a whole: Those who served as donors were a couple of women and a few men between the ages of 18 and 49. Every donor yielded three CD4 naive, three CD4 memory, two CD8 naive and one CD8 memory plate.

In this sample, this clone turned up many times. Antigen unknown. General study points: The represented genetic and exposure-history diversity was limited by the small number of donors. Blood was the only sampled material, and tissue repertoires likely differ.

Clones were sequenced by immunoSEQ multiplex PCR, and TCRdb holds only the in-frame ones, with some missing. The table has around 1.1 million clones, 60% to 80% seen once. The sequence came from a man between 18 and 29 years old in good health. Some clones in this sample may be carry-over from other donors' samples. Sequenced input: memory CD4+ T cells from PBMCs. Specified subset: CD45RA-negative fraction.

The chain's CDR3 is CASAGGAGGNNEQFF. Here the CDR3 DNA reads TGTGCCAGCGCCGGGGGAGCGGGGGGTAACAATGAGCAGTTCTTC. The rearrangement uses TRBV6-1 and TRBJ2-1, with 9 bases aligning to TRBD2. The V and J ends lost 8 bases and 5 bases, in that order; junction bases with no gene match: 10. The CDR3 extends over 15 amino acids. The germline CDR1 and CDR2 sequences are MNHNS and SASEGT.